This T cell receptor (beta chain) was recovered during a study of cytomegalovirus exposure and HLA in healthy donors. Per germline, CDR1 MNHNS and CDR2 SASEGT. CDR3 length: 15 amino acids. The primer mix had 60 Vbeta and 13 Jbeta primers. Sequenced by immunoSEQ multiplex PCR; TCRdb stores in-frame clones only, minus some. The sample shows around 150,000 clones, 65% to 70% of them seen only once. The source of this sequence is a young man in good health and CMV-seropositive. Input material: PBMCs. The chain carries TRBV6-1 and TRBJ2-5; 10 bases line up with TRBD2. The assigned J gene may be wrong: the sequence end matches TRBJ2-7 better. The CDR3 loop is CASSASAGGFYEQYF. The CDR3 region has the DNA TGTGCCAGCAGTGCCTCAGCGGGAGGGTTCTACGAGCAGTACTTC.